Listed below are T cell receptor beta chains from one sample, sequenced in a study of glioma-infiltrating T cells after dendritic cell vaccination. Measured with immunoSEQ multiplex PCR; TCRdb has only the in-frame clones, and not every one. The profile shows fewer than 85,000 clones, about four fifths of them singletons. The material was blood, obtained before dendritic cell vaccination. These receptors all stem from a human donor with glioblastoma. Both conserved end residues are part of each CDR3. The D gene is left open where the match is weak. Some rows have no size entry. The others give once, few or many, or a class for an expanded clone.

DNA | CDR3 | length | V | size | J | D
TGTGCCAGTAGTACCCTCGGCGGCGCGGGTTCCAATCAGCCCCAGCATTTT | CASSTLGGAGSNQPQHF | 17 | TRBV19 | NA | TRBJ1-5 | NA
TGCGCCAGCAGCCTCCCTTACTCTGGAAACACCATATATTTT | CASSLPYSGNTIYF | 14 | TRBV4-1 | once | TRBJ1-3 | NA
TGTGCCATCAGTGAGTCAGGGGGCCGTGGCTACACCTTC | CAISESGGRGYTF | 13 | TRBV10-3 | NA | TRBJ1-2 | TRBD1
TGTGCCAGCAGCCTGGACAGAAACACCATATATTTT | CASSLDRNTIYF | 12 | TRBV7-2 | few | TRBJ1-3 | NA
TGTGCCAGCAGCTTAGGTTCGGGCCAAGAGACCCAGTACTTC | CASSLGSGQETQYF | 14 | TRBV11-2 | NA | TRBJ2-5 | NA
TGTGCCAGCAGCTCAGCCCGACAGGGGGTCGGCTACACCTTC | CASSSARQGVGYTF | 14 | TRBV7-9 | NA | TRBJ1-2 | TRBD1
TGTGCCAGTAGACCTATGGGGCCAACAGGGGAGCAGTTCTTC | CASRPMGPTGEQFF | 14 | TRBV19 | once | TRBJ2-1 | NA
TGTGCCAGCAGCGGAACCAGGGGGAGGCACCAAGAGACCCAGTACTTC | CASSGTRGRHQETQYF | 16 | TRBV6-8 | NA | TRBJ2-5 | NA
TGCGCCAGCAGGGGAGCTCAGCGGTTAGATACGCAGTATTTT | CASRGAQRLDTQYF | 14 | TRBV5-1 | NA | TRBJ2-3 | NA
TGTGCCAGCAGCGCCCACTTCTATCAGCCCCAGCATTTT | CASSAHFYQPQHF | 13 | TRBV11-3 | many | TRBJ1-5 | NA
TGCGCCAGCAGCTTGGAGACAGGGGGTAATCAGCCCCAGCATTTT | CASSLETGGNQPQHF | 15 | TRBV5-1 | NA | TRBJ1-5 | TRBD1
TGCGCCAGCAGCTTGGGACTAGCGGGAGGGTGGGGTCTCAGCCAAGAGACCCAGTACTTC | CASSLGLAGGWGLSQETQYF | 20 | TRBV5-1 | NA | TRBJ2-5 | TRBD2
TGTGCCATCAGGGCCCGGGACAGCAACACTGAAGCTTTCTTT | CAIRARDSNTEAFF | 14 | TRBV10-3 | NA | TRBJ1-1 | TRBD1
TGTGCCACCAGCAGAGAGGGACAGAGATACACAGATACGCAGTATTTT | CATSREGQRYTDTQYF | 16 | TRBV15 | NA | TRBJ2-3 | TRBD1
TGTGCCAGCAGGTCGGGACTGGTCTCTGGAAACACCATATATTTT | CASRSGLVSGNTIYF | 15 | TRBV6-1 | NA | TRBJ1-3 | NA
TGCACAAGCAGGGGACAGGGGGCGGGTCAGCCCCAGCATTTT | CTSRGQGAGQPQHF | 14 | TRBV27 | NA | TRBJ1-5 | TRBD1
TGTGCCAGTTCAAAATTGGGGGGAATGGGAGAGACCCAGTACTTC | CASSKLGGMGETQYF | 15 | TRBV5-4 | NA | TRBJ2-5 | NA
TGTGCCAGCTGGGGGCAGGGCGACTATGGCTACACCTTC | CASWGQGDYGYTF | 13 | TRBV6-1 | NA | TRBJ1-2 | NA